Each of the 22 T cell receptor beta chains below was sequenced from the same sample in a study of beta chain features in type 1 diabetes. As every portion of the isolated RNA was reverse transcribed, the sequencing read expressed TCRB transcripts. Profiling relied on immunoSEQ multiplex PCR, and the TCRdb table lists in-frame clones only, not all of them. The data show fewer than 200,000 clones, under 9.5% seen once. Material: central memory CD4+ T cells from blood. The receptors here all came from a man younger than 35 in good health.

This clone was detected only a few times. This sequence joins TRBV18 and TRBJ2-7; 16 bases fit TRBD2. The CDR3 totals 17 residues. Germline CDR1 and CDR2: KGHSH and LQKENI. J was trimmed by 6 bases and V by 0 bases; bases with no gene match: 5. The CDR3 sequence is CASSPPGTSGGAGEQYF. The CDR3 coding sequence is TGTGCCAGCTCACCACCTGGGACTAGCGGGGGGGCCGGCGAGCAGTACTTC.

This clone was observed many times. The V gene is TRBV30, the J gene TRBJ2-7, with D possibly matching TRBD1 (5 bases). The CDR3 consists of 12 residues. The V end lost 4 bases, the J end lost 7 bases, and 14 bases lay between the germline ends. Germline CDR1 reads GTSNPN; CDR2 reads SVGIG (reference sequence). The CDR3 sequence: CAWNRVRGEQYF. The CDR3 DNA follows: TGTGCCTGGAACCGGGTTAGGGGTGAGCAGTACTTC.

V is TRBV2 and J is TRBJ2-3; 9 bases match TRBD2. Germline V CDR1 and CDR2: SNHLY, FYNNEI. The CDR3 is 14 residues long. J gave up 3 bases and V 7 bases, and 5 bases lay outside the gene matches. CDR3 in DNA: TGTGCCAGCAAGAAAGGACTAGCGACAGATACGCAGTATTTT. This codes for CASKKGLATDTQYF.

The V call is TRBV7-2, the J call TRBJ2-7; TRBD1 might be the D (5 bases). The CDR3 runs 16 residues. Germline values: CDR1 SGHTA, CDR2 FQGNSA. With 4 bases removed from V and 3 bases from J, the gap between germline ends came to 19 bases. CDR3 loop: CASSSTPDTRYYEQYF. The CDR3 DNA sequence: TGTGCCAGCAGCTCGACTCCGGACACCCGGTACTACGAGCAGTACTTC. The whole variable domain, filled in from reference TRBV7-2 and TRBJ2-7, reads GAGVSQSPSNKVTEKGKDVELRCDPISGHTALYWYRQSLGQGLEFLIYFQGNSAPDKSGLPSDRFSAERTGGSVSTLTIQRTQQEDSAVYLCASSSTPDTRYYEQYFGPGTRLTVT.

This clone was counted a few times. The chain joins TRBV5-4 to TRBJ1-2; tentatively, D is TRBD1 (6 bases). This CDR3 spans 14 amino acids. Trimming took off 4 bases at V and 8 bases at J, with 18 bases between the two ends. Per germline, CDR1 SGHNT and CDR2 YYREEE (reference sequence). CDR3 bases: TGTGCCAGCAGCACCCGACAGGCCCTCCTGGGCTACACCTTC. It specifies CASSTRQALLGYTF.

This clone was recorded many times. The V call is TRBV11-2, the J call TRBJ2-1, with a weak D call TRBD1 (5 bases). Trimming shortened V by 6 bases and J by 6 bases, and 12 bases separated the two germline ends. The CDR3 has 13 amino acids. The V gene's germline CDR1 is SGHAT and CDR2 FQNNGV. CDR3 region: CASRTDRINEQFF. For the CDR3, the DNA is TGTGCCAGCAGGACCGACAGAATCAATGAGCAGTTCTTC.

This clone came up a few times. J is TRBJ2-5 and V is TRBV11-2, with D possibly matching TRBD2 (6 bases). V was pared by 4 bases and J by 1 base, with 10 bases between. The CDR3 has 14 amino acids. The V gene's germline CDR1 is SGHAT and CDR2 FQNNGV. The DNA of the CDR3 is TGTGCCAGCAGCTCCGGGACTGTCCAAGAGACCCAGTACTTC. Residues: CASSSGTVQETQYF.

This clone was detected ten times or more. The chain combines TRBV28 with TRBJ2-1; TRBD1 agrees at 7 bases. There are 16 residues in the CDR3. V lost 4 bases, J lost 4 bases, and 10 bases stayed unmatched. Germline CDR1 and CDR2: MDHEN and SYDVKM. CDR3 in amino acids: CASSYPGTAQYNEQFF. For the CDR3, the DNA is TGTGCCAGCAGTTACCCCGGGACAGCCCAATACAATGAGCAGTTCTTC.

The rearrangement joins TRBV11-2 to TRBJ2-1, with D unresolved. This CDR3 region has 12 residues. Between the trimmed V and J ends, which lost 1 base and 9 bases, there was a span of 7 bases. CDR1 and CDR2 (germline): SGHAT, FQNNGV. Here the CDR3 DNA reads TGTGCCAGCAGCTTAGGCTTCAGTGAGCAGTTCTTC. Residues: CASSLGFSEQFF.

This clone was found a few times. The chain uses TRBV2 and TRBJ2-5; TRBD2 matches at 8 bases. The ends lost 3 bases at V and 2 bases at J; junction bases unmatched: 8. The CDR3 length is 16 residues. The germline CDR1 and CDR2 sequences are SNHLY and FYNNEI. CDR3 residues: CASSEQPGTRQETQYF. The CDR3 DNA reads TGTGCCAGCAGTGAGCAACCCGGGACTAGACAAGAGACCCAGTACTTC.

This clone was found a few times. The CDR3 region is CATSRVATGYEKLFF. For the CDR3, the DNA is TGTGCCACCAGCAGAGTTGCGACAGGGTATGAAAAACTGTTTTTT. V usage is TRBV15 and J usage is TRBJ1-4; 7 nucleotides agree with TRBD1. J gave up 6 bases and V 1 base, and 5 bases lay outside the gene matches. Germline values: CDR1 LNHNV, CDR2 YYDKDF (reference sequence). The CDR3 totals 15 residues.

This clone was observed a handful of times. The V gene is TRBV6-1, the J gene TRBJ2-5; a possible D gene is TRBD2 (6 bases). The length of the CDR3 is 13 residues. Germline CDR1 MNHNS, CDR2 SASEGT. V was cut by 7 bases and J by 5 bases, with 14 bases left in between. CDR3 DNA sequence: TGTGCCAGCACCTCGAGCGGGTCGGAGACCCAGTACTTC. Translated: CASTSSGSETQYF.

This clone came up many times. The CDR3, as DNA: TGTGCCAGCAGCCCCGGGACAGGGGGTGGGAATGAGCAGTTCTTC. Translating gives CASSPGTGGGNEQFF. This chain uses TRBV7-2 with TRBJ2-1, with 11 positions matching TRBD1. The CDR3 covers 15 residues. Germline V gives CDR1 SGHTA, CDR2 FQGNSA. V was clipped by 5 bases and J by 7 bases; unmatched bases: 7.

This clone has just a few counts. The rearrangement joins TRBV11-2 to TRBJ2-3, with D maybe TRBD2 (5 bases). Per the germline V gene, CDR1 is SGHAT and CDR2 is FQNNGV. This CDR3 spans 13 amino acids. Trimming cost V 4 bases and J 6 bases, with 11 bases left between them. The CDR3 loop reads CASSSTRMDTQYF. CDR3 in DNA: TGTGCCAGCAGCTCCACTAGGATGGATACGCAGTATTTT. The full variable domain, its missing parts supplied by reference TRBV11-2 and TRBJ2-3, is EAGVAQSPRYKIIEKRQSVAFWCNPISGHATLYWYQQILGQGPKLLIQFQNNGVVDDSQLPKDRFSAERLKGVDSTLKIQPAKLEDSAVYLCASSSTRMDTQYFGPGTRLTVL.

This clone was detected only a few times. The chain employs TRBV20-1 and TRBJ1-2; D may be TRBD1 (5 bases). This CDR3 has 10 amino acids. V was trimmed by 7 bases and J by 6 bases, leaving 9 bases between them. CDR1 and CDR2 (germline): DFQATT, SNEGSKA (reference sequence). CDR3 sequence: CSVTDNGYTF. The CDR3 region has the DNA TGCAGTGTGACGGACAATGGCTACACCTTC.

This chain links TRBV14 with TRBJ2-1; 7 bases match TRBD2. The CDR3 loop spans 18 amino acids. V lost 0 bases to trimming and J lost 4 bases; unmatched junction nucleotides: 12. The V gene's germline CDR1 is SGHDN and CDR2 FVKESK. CDR3 in amino acids: CASSQDDGERDPYNEQFF. CDR3 sequence (DNA): TGTGCCAGCAGCCAAGATGATGGGGAGCGGGACCCTTACAATGAGCAGTTCTTC.

The gene calls are TRBV5-1 and TRBJ2-3, with 9 bases lining up with TRBD2. V lost 3 bases, J lost 2 bases, and 7 bases stayed unmatched. Germline-derived CDR1 and CDR2 are SGHRS and YFSETQ. The CDR3 covers 16 residues. CDR3 sequence reads: CASSYIAGALTDTQYF. CDR3 coding DNA: TGCGCCAGCAGCTACATAGCGGGAGCCCTCACAGATACGCAGTATTTT.

Many counts were recorded for this clone. The genes are TRBV29-1 and TRBJ2-1; 13 nucleotides align to TRBD2. The CDR3 loop spans 15 amino acids. The V segment lost 7 bases and the J segment 4 bases; nucleotides outside the gene matches: 7. Germline loops: CDR1 SQVTM, CDR2 ANQGSEA. CDR3 DNA: TGCAGCGCCATGCCGACTAGCGGGAGGTACAATGAGCAGTTCTTC. Protein: CSAMPTSGRYNEQFF.

In DNA form, the CDR3 reads TGTGCCAGCAGCTTACCTAGCGTGGAGACCCAGTACTTC. Residues: CASSLPSVETQYF. V and J are TRBV7-2 and TRBJ2-5; D may be TRBD2 (6 bases). This CDR3 is built from 13 residues. Trimming cost V 2 bases and J 5 bases, with 9 bases left between them. Germline V gene data show CDR1 as SGHTA and CDR2 as FQGNSA.

This clone was picked up a small number of times. This chain joins TRBV19 and TRBJ2-5; TRBD1 matches 7 bases. The V gene's germline CDR1 is LNHDA and CDR2 SQIVND (reference sequence). The CDR3 consists of 15 residues. J gave up 2 bases and V 6 bases, and 9 bases lay outside the gene matches. Here the CDR3 reads CASRAPGQNQETQYF. CDR3 nucleotides: TGTGCCAGTAGGGCCCCGGGACAGAATCAAGAGACCCAGTACTTC. Supplemented by reference TRBV19 and TRBJ2-5, the full variable domain reads DGGITQSPKYLFRKEGQNVTLSCEQNLNHDAMYWYRQDPGQGLRLIYYSQIVNDFQKGDIAEGYSVSREKKESFPLTVTSAQKNPTAFYLCASRAPGQNQETQYFGPGTRLLVL.

This clone has a handful of counts. J is TRBJ2-5 and V is TRBV9; D is ambiguous. The CDR3 loop spans 14 amino acids. Trimming took off 2 bases at V and 4 bases at J, with 12 bases between the two ends. Germline loops: CDR1 SGDLS, CDR2 YYNGEE. The CDR3 sequence is CASSVTLSPETQYF. CDR3 coding DNA: TGTGCCAGCAGCGTTACCTTGAGCCCAGAGACCCAGTACTTC.

This clone was observed a handful of times. Relative to the germline gene, one junction end is altered; a read error may explain this. V usage is TRBV10-3 and J usage is TRBJ2-6; D may be TRBD1 (5 bases). This CDR3 comprises 15 residues. The germline CDR1 and CDR2 sequences are ENHRY and SYGVKD. For the CDR3, the DNA is TGTGCCATCAGCGTGACAGTTTCTGGGGCCAACGCCCTGACTTTC. Translated, it gives CAISVTVSGANALTF.